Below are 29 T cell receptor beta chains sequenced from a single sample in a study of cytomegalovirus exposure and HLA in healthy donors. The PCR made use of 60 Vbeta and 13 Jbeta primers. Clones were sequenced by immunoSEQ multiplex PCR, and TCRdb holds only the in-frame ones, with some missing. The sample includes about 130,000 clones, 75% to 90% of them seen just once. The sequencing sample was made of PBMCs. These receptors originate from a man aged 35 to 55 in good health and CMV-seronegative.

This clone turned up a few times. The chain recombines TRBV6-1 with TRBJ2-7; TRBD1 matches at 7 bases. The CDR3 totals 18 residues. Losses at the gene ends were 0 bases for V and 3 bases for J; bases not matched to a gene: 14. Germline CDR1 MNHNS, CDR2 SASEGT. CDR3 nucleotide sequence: TGTGCCAGCAGTGAAGCGGAAATCTTGACAGGGTTCTTCTACGAGCAGTACTTC. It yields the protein CASSEAEILTGFFYEQYF.

The CDR3 bases are TGTGCCTGGAGTGGCGGGGGTGGAACTAATGAAAAACTGTTTTTT. The encoded protein is CAWSGGGGTNEKLFF. This rearrangement joins TRBV30 to TRBJ1-4; D is perhaps TRBD1 (5 bases). Germline V lookup: CDR1 GTSNPN, CDR2 SVGIG (reference sequence). The CDR3 has 15 amino acids. The ends were cut back, 1 base at V and 1 base at J, with 10 bases in the middle.

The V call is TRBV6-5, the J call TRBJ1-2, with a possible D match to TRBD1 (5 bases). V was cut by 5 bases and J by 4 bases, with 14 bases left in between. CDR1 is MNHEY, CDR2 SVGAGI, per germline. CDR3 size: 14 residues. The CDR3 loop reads CASSPKGNGYGYTF. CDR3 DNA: TGTGCCAGCAGTCCTAAGGGGAACGGCTATGGCTACACCTTC.

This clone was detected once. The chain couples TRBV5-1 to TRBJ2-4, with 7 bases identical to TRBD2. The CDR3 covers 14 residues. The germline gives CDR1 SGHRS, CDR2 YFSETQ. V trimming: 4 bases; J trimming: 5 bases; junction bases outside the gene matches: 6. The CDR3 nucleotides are TGCGCCAGCAGCCCCGGTGGGGGGGAAAACATTCAGTACTTC. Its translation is CASSPGGGENIQYF.

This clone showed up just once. CDR3 nucleotides: TGTGCCAGCAGTGATGGGACGGGGGGAATAGGGGAGACCCAGTACTTC. The encoded protein is CASSDGTGGIGETQYF. The genes are TRBV6-4 and TRBJ2-5, with 7 nucleotides matching TRBD2. The V gene end was trimmed by 3 bases and the J gene end by 5 bases; junction bases not matched to a gene: 12. Germline V gene data show CDR1 as MRHNA and CDR2 as SNTAGT. This CDR3 has 16 residues.

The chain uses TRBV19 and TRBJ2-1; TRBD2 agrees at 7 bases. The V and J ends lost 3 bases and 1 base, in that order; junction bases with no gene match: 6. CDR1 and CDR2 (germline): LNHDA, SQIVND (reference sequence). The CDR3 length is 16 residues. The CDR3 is CASSIAGGWSYNEQFF. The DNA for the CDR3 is TGTGCCAGTAGTATCGCCGGGGGGTGGTCCTACAATGAGCAGTTCTTC.

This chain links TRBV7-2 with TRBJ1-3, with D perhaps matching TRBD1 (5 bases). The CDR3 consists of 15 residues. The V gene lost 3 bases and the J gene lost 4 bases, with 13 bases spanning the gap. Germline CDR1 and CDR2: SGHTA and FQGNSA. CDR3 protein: CASSFGQGKGNTIYF. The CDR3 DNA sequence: TGTGCCAGCAGCTTTGGTCAGGGTAAAGGAAACACCATATATTTT.

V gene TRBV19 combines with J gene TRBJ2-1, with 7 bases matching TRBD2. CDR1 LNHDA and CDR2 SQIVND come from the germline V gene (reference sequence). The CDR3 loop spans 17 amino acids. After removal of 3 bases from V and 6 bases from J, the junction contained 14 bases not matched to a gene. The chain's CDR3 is CASSMSPAGLGSNEQFF. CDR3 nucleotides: TGTGCCAGTAGTATGAGTCCAGCGGGATTAGGGTCCAATGAGCAGTTCTTC.

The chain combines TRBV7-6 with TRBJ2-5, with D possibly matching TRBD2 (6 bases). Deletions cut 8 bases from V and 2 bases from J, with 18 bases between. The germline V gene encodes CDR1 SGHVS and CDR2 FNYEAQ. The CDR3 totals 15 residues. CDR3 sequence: CASALPVRGQETQYF. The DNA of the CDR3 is TGTGCCAGCGCCCTCCCCGTGCGGGGACAAGAGACCCAGTACTTC.

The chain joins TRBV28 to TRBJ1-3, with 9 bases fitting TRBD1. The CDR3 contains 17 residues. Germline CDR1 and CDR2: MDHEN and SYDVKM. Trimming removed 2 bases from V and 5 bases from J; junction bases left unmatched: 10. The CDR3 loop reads CASSLAWTGVIRNTIYF. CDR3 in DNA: TGTGCCAGCAGTTTAGCTTGGACAGGGGTAATTAGAAACACCATATATTTT.

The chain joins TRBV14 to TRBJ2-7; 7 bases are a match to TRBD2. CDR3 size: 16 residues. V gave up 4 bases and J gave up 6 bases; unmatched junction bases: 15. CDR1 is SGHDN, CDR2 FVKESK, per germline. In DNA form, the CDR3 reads TGTGCCAGCAGCCCACTACCTGGGAGGGGAACTGTCGAGCAGTACTTC. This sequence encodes CASSPLPGRGTVEQYF.

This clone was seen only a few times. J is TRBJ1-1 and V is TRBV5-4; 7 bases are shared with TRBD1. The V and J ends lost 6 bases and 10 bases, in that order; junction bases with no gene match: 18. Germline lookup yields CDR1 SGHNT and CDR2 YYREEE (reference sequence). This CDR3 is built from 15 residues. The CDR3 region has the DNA TGTGCCAGCAACGAACGGACAGGAATGGATGAAGGAGCTTTCTTT. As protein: CASNERTGMDEGAFF.

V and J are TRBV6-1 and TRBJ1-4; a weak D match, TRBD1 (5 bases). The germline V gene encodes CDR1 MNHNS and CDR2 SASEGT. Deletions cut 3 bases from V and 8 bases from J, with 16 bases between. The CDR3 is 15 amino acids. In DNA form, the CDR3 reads TGTGCCAGCAGTGACGTGGACAAGGGCCGGGAAAAACTGTTTTTT. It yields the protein CASSDVDKGREKLFF.

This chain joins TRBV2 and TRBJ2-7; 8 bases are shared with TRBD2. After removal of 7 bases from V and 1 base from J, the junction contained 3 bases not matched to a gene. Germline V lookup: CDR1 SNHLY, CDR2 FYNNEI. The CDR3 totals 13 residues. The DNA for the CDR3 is TGTGCCAGCAAAACTAGCGGATCCTACGAGCAGTACTTC. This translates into CASKTSGSYEQYF.

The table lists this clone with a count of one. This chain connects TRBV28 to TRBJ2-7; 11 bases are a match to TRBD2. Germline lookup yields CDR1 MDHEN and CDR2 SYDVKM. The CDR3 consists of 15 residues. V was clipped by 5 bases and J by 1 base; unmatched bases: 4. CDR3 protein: CASSPGTSGSYEQYF. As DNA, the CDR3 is TGTGCCAGCAGTCCCGGGACTAGCGGTTCCTACGAGCAGTACTTC.

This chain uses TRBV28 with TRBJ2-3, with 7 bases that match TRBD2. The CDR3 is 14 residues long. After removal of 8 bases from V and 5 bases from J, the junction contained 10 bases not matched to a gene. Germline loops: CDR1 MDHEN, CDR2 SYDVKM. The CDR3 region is CASYTLGGGDTQYF. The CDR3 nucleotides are TGTGCCAGCTACACACTGGGGGGGGGAGATACGCAGTATTTT. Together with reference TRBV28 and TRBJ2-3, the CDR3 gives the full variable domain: DVKVTQSSRYLVKRTGEKVFLECVQDMDHENMFWYRQDPGLGLRLIYFSYDVKMKEKGDIPEGYSVSREKKERFSLILESASTNQTSMYLCASYTLGGGDTQYFGPGTRLTVL.

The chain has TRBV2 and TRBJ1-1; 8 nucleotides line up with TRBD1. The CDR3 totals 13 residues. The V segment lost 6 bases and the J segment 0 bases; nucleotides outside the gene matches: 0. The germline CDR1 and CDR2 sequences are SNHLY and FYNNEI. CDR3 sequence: CASRGQVNTEAFF. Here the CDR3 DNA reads TGTGCCAGCAGGGGACAGGTGAACACTGAAGCTTTCTTT.

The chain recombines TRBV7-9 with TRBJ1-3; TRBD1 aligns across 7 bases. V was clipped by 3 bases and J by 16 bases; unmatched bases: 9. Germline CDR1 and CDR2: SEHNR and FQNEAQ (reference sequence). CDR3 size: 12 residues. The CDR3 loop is CASSFNTGTDYF. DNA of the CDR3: TGTGCCAGCAGCTTCAACACCGGGACAGACTATTTT.

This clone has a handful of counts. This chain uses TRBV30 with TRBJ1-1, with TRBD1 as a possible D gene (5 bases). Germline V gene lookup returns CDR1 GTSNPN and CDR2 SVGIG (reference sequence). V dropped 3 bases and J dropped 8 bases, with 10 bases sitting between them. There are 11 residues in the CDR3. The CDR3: CAWRSGGEAFF. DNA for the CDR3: TGTGCCTGGAGGTCGGGGGGGGAAGCTTTCTTT.

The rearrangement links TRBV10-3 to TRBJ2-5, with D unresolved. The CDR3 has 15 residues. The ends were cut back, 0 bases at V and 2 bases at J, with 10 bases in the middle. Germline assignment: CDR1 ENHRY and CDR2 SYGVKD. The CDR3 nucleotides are TGTGCCATCAGTGAGTCGTCTGCGGATCAAGAGACCCAGTACTTC. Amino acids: CAISESSADQETQYF.

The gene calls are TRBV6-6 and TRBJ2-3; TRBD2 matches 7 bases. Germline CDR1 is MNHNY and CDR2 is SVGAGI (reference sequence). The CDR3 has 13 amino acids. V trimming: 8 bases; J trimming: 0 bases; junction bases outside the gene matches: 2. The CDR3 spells CASRGESTDTQYF. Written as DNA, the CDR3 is TGTGCCAGCCGGGGGGAAAGCACAGATACGCAGTATTTT.

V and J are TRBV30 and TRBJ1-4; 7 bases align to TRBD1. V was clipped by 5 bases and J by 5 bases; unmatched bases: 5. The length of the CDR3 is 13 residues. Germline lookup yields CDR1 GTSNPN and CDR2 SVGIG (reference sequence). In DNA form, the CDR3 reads TGTGCCTGGGCGGACAGGCCCAATGAAAAACTGTTTTTT. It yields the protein CAWADRPNEKLFF.

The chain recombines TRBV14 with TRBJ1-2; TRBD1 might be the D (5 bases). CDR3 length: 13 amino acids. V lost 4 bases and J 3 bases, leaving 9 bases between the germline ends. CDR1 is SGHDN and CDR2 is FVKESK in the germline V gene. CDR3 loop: CASSPQAHYGYTF. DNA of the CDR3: TGTGCCAGCAGCCCACAGGCTCACTATGGCTACACCTTC.

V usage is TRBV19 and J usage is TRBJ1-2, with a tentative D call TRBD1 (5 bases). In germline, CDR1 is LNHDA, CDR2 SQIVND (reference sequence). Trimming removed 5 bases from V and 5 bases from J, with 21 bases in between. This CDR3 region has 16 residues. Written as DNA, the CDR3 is TGTGCCAGTAGTCCCGCATCCCCCACAGGAATATATGGCTACACCTTC. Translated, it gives CASSPASPTGIYGYTF.

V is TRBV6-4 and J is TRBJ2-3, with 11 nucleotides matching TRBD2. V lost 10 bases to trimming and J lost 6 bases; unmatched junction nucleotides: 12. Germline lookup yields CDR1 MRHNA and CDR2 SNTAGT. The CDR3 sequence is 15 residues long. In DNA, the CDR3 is TGTGCCACTTCCATAGCGGGAGGGTCCGGCGATACGCAGTATTTT. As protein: CATSIAGGSGDTQYF.

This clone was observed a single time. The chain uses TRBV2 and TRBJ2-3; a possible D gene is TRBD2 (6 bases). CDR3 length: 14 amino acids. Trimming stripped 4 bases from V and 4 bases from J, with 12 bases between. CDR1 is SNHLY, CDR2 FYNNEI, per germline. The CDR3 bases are TGTGCCAGCAGTGCAAATCGGGACTCAGATACGCAGTATTTT. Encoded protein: CASSANRDSDTQYF. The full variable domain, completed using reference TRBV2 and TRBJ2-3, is EPEVTQTPSHQVTQMGQEVILRCVPISNHLYFYWYRQILGQKVEFLVSFYNNEISEKSEIFDDQFSVERPDGSNFTLKIRSTKLEDSAMYFCASSANRDSDTQYFGPGTRLTVL.

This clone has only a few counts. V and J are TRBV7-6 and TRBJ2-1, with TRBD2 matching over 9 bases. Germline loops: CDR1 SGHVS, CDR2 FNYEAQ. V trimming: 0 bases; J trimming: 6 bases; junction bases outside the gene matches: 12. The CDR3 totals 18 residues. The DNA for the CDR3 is TGTGCCAGCAGCTTAGCGAGTTGGGGGACTAGCACATCCAATGAGCAGTTCTTC. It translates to CASSLASWGTSTSNEQFF. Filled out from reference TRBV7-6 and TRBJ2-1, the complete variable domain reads GAGVSQSPRYKVTKRGQDVALRCDPISGHVSLYWYRQALGQGPEFLTYFNYEAQQDKSGLPNDRFSAERPEGSISTLTIQRTEQRDSAMYRCASSLASWGTSTSNEQFFGPGTRLTVL.

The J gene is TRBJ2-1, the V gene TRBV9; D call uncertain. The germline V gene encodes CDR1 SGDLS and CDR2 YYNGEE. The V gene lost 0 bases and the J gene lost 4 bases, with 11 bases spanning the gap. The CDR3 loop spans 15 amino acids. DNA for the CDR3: TGTGCCAGCAGCGTAGGAGGTGGCCGGTACAATGAGCAGTTCTTC. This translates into CASSVGGGRYNEQFF.

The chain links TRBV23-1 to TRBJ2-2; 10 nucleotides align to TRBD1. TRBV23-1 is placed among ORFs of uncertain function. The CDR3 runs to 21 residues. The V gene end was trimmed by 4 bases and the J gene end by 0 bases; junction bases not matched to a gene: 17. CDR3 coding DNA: TGCGCCAGCAGTCCCTCCGAGCCGACAGGGGGCAGCCCCTCGAACACCGGGGAGCTGTTTTTT. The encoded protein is CASSPSEPTGGSPSNTGELFF.